Included here is one TCR beta chain sequence, with context. CDR1 is DFQATT, CDR2 SNEGSKA, per germline (reference sequence). This CDR3 is built from 14 residues. The V and J ends lost 3 bases and 0 bases respectively, with 11 bases between them. This entry belongs to a study of T cells in Graves' hyperthyroidism and ophthalmopathy. Every diagnosis used clinical symptoms, serum thyroxine and TRAb, thyroid ultrasound and orbital computed tomography. TCR beta CDR3 region amplification was performed from RNA transcripts. The TCR CDR3 first-round RT-PCR relied on the HTBI primer set. TCRdb processed the multiplex PCR reads anew with MiXCR; each CDR3 protein has one entry. Among 500,000 to 600,000 distinct CDR3 sequences, nearly 20% were seen once, and the ten largest hold roughly 50%.

Material for sequencing was blood. This clonotype was sampled from a man aged 40-49 years with Graves' ophthalmopathy. The gene calls are TRBV20-1 and TRBJ1-2, with D possibly being TRBD1 (6 bases). The CDR3 here is CSASRTAANYGYTF. In nucleotides, the CDR3 is TGCAGTGCTAGTAGGACAGCGGCTAACTATGGCTACACCTTC.